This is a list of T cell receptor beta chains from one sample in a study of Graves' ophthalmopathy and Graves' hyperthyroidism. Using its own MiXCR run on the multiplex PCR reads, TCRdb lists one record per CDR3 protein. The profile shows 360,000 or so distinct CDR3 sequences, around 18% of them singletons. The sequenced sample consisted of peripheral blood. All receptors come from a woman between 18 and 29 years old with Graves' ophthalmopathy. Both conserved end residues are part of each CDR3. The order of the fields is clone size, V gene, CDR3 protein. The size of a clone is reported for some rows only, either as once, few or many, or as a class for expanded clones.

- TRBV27 CASSPATGRSRTEAFF
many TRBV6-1 CASSEVIGANLYEQYF
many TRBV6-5 CASSLTGNYGYTF
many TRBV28 CASSLGQGRSNQPQHF
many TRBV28 CASSLVDRGRSTGELFF
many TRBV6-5 CASSFIRDRSYEQYF
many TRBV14 CASSQASGRYNSPLHF
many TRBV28 CASSPGTLGQPQHF
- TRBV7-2 CASSLDPRGQPQHF
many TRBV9 CASSPEGREQYF